The table lists the clone carrying this TCR beta chain with a few counts. What was sequenced were expressed TCRB transcripts, since all of the isolated RNA had been reverse transcribed. The protocol was immunoSEQ multiplex PCR, while the TCRdb copy is restricted to in-frame clones and leaves out a portion. The repertoire holds about 350,000 clones, with less than 20% as singletons. The data were taken from a study of beta chain features in type 1 diabetes. J gave up 3 bases and V 6 bases, and 7 bases lay outside the gene matches. The CDR3 spans 14 residues. From germline, CDR1 is MGHRA and CDR2 YSYEKL. Sorting of CD4+ naive, central memory, regulatory and stem cell-like memory cells was performed via CD45RO/CCR7/CD25/CD127/CD95/CD27.

Material for sequencing was naive CD4+ T cells from blood. The chain joins TRBV4-1 to TRBJ1-1, with 7 nucleotides matching TRBD1. The origin of this receptor is a woman between 18 and 30 years old in good health. In DNA form, the CDR3 reads TGCGCCAGCAGTCGACAGGGAAGGGACACTGAAGCTTTCTTT. Translating it yields CASSRQGRDTEAFF.